The sequence of this T cell receptor beta chain was determined in a study of blood T cell repertoires in COVID-19. CDR3 length equals 14 residues. Germline CDR1 reads GTSNPN; CDR2 reads SVGIG (reference sequence). J was trimmed by 0 bases and V by 5 bases; bases with no gene match: 6. Participants reported their clinical history, and cohort assignment relied on those reports. The recovered donors of Cohort 3 showed two negative PCRs, clearance, or symptom resolution. Profiling relied on immunoSEQ multiplex PCR, and the TCRdb table lists in-frame clones only, not all of them. The table shows some 300,000 clones, with approximately 91% occurring only once.

This chain connects TRBV30 to TRBJ2-7, with 8 bases matching TRBD1. Sequenced material: PBMCs or T cells enriched from blood (not recorded which). The TCR comes from a woman aged 25 to 45 who had recovered from COVID-19. The CDR3 DNA follows: TGTGCCTGGGGCGGGGACAGGAGCTCCTACGAGCAGTACTTC. This sequence encodes CAWGGDRSSYEQYF.